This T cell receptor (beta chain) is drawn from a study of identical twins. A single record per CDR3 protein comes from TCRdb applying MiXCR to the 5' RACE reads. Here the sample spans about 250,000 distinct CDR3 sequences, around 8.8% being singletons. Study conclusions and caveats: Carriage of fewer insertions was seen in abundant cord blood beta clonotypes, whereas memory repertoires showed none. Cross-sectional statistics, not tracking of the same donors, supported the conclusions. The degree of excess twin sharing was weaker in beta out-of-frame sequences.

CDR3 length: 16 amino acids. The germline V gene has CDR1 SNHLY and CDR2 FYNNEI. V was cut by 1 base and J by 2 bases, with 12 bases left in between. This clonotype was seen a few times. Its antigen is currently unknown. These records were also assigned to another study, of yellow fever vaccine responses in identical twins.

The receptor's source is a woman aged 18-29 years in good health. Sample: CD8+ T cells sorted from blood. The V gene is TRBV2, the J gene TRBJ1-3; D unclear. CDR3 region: CASSEGHPLAGNTIYF. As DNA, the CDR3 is TGTGCCAGCAGTGAAGGTCATCCTCTCGCTGGAAACACCATATATTTT.